One sample yielded the 2 T cell receptor beta chains listed below, sequenced in a study of T-cell reconstitution after alpha-beta-depleted transplantation in children. The TCRbeta library was prepared with unique molecular identifiers. MiXCR, applied by TCRdb to the PCR reads, yields one record per CDR3 protein. The sample has about 190,000 distinct CDR3 sequences, around 6.8% seen once; the top ten hold more than 2.5%. Source: PBMCs from the stem cell graft donor, taken from the stem cell graft. These receptors were taken from a human donor who donated a stem cell graft to a child with Wiskott-Aldrich syndrome.

This clonotype was seen only a few times. The chain has TRBV9 and TRBJ2-6, with unresolved D. Germline V gene data show CDR1 as SGDLS and CDR2 as YYNGEE. The CDR3 sequence is 19 residues long. V was clipped by 0 bases and J by 0 bases, with 16 bases between them. CDR3 in amino acids: CASSVDGSRAPSGANVLTF. The DNA of the CDR3 is TGTGCCAGCAGCGTAGACGGGTCCCGGGCCCCCTCTGGGGCCAACGTCCTGACTTTC.

This clonotype was counted many times. The rearrangement links TRBV19 to TRBJ2-1; TRBD2 matches 11 bases. Germline V gene lookup returns CDR1 LNHDA and CDR2 SQIVND (reference sequence). The trim removed 2 bases at V and 6 bases at J, leaving 9 bases unmatched. The CDR3 covers 17 residues. The CDR3 loop is CASSITFTSGRTNEQFF. In nucleotides, the CDR3 is TGTGCCAGTAGTATAACTTTTACTAGCGGGAGAACCAATGAGCAGTTCTTC.